What follows describes a single T cell receptor beta chain. Its antigen remains unidentified. V was shortened by 4 bases and J by 8 bases, with 22 bases between the two germline ends. The CDR3 is 15 residues long. CDR1 is DFQATT and CDR2 is SNEGSKA in the germline V gene (reference sequence). This sample was included in a study of T cells in Graves' hyperthyroidism and ophthalmopathy. Background on the study: The initial diagnosis was the point when peripheral blood was collected, ahead of any treatment.

Authors of the study amplified TCR beta CDR3 regions from RNA transcripts. Primed by the HTBI set, a first-round RT-PCR was run on the TCR CDR3. Using its own MiXCR run on the multiplex PCR reads, TCRdb lists one record per CDR3 protein. This table holds hundreds of thousands of distinct CDR3 sequences, just under 20% found once. Enrolled ophthalmopathy patients presented with a Clinical Activity Score of at least 3, a NOSPECS grade of at least 4, and disease duration under 3 months. The study, taken as a whole, reports: Also found in blood were most expanded thyroid clonotypes above 0.001.

The rearrangement joins TRBV20-1 to TRBJ2-3, with D possibly being TRBD1 (7 bases). Sequencing was performed on blood. The TCR comes from a man aged 40-49 years with Graves' ophthalmopathy. The CDR3 spells CSAIHQGGRQGTQYF. In DNA form, the CDR3 reads TGCAGTGCTATCCACCAGGGGGGTCGACAAGGTACGCAGTATTTT.